Listed below are T cell receptor beta chains from one sample, sequenced in a study of blood T cell repertoires in COVID-19. TCRdb keeps only in-frame clones here, not all; method: immunoSEQ multiplex PCR. The sample lists around 300,000 clones; roughly 89% were seen once. The specimen was PBMCs or T cells enriched from blood (not recorded which). The receptors stem from a woman aged 60-75 years who had recovered from COVID-19. CDR3s include the opening cysteine and the closing phenylalanine or tryptophan. Clone sizes are given selectively: once, few, many, or a class where the clone is expanded.

j_call: TRBJ2-7; v_call: TRBV27; clone_size: NA; cdr3_aa: CASSLSGSRYEQYF
j_call: TRBJ1-5; v_call: TRBV7-8; clone_size: NA; cdr3_aa: CASSSQGQPQHF
j_call: TRBJ2-1; v_call: TRBV6-5; clone_size: NA; cdr3_aa: CASSYAPQGPNEQFF
j_call: TRBJ1-2; v_call: TRBV5-1; clone_size: NA; cdr3_aa: CASSLDREHYGYTF
j_call: TRBJ1-4; v_call: TRBV5-5; clone_size: NA; cdr3_aa: CASSQLDNEKLFF
j_call: TRBJ1-2; v_call: TRBV4-1; clone_size: NA; cdr3_aa: CASSLVVGDTGYGYTF
j_call: TRBJ2-5; v_call: TRBV11-3; clone_size: NA; cdr3_aa: CASTGGETGKETQYF
j_call: TRBJ2-7; v_call: TRBV28; clone_size: NA; cdr3_aa: CASSWEGEQYF
j_call: TRBJ2-4; v_call: TRBV11-2; clone_size: NA; cdr3_aa: CASSPGTGQYF
j_call: TRBJ1-6; v_call: TRBV19; clone_size: NA; cdr3_aa: CASSVGTTNSPLHF
j_call: TRBJ1-1; v_call: TRBV29-1; clone_size: NA; cdr3_aa: CSADRGTEAFF
j_call: TRBJ1-4; v_call: TRBV10-2; clone_size: NA; cdr3_aa: CASSTGDAPNEKLFF
j_call: TRBJ1-6; v_call: TRBV19; clone_size: NA; cdr3_aa: CASSIVVWTGENSPLHF
j_call: TRBJ1-2; v_call: TRBV3-1/TRBV3-2; clone_size: NA; cdr3_aa: CASSPGAGGYTF
j_call: TRBJ1-4; v_call: TRBV2; clone_size: NA; cdr3_aa: CASRAGLNEKLFF
j_call: TRBJ1-5; v_call: TRBV19; clone_size: few; cdr3_aa: CASMYRGEDQPQHF
j_call: TRBJ1-2; v_call: TRBV7-9; clone_size: once; cdr3_aa: CASSYGTSYGYTF
j_call: TRBJ1-4; v_call: TRBV30; clone_size: NA; cdr3_aa: CAWSVGGSEKLFF
j_call: TRBJ1-2; v_call: TRBV3-1/TRBV3-2; clone_size: once; cdr3_aa: CASSHYDRDKGYTF
j_call: TRBJ1-2; v_call: TRBV10-1; clone_size: NA; cdr3_aa: CASSLNRDYGYTF